This T cell receptor (beta chain) stems from a study of graft-versus-host responses after intestinal transplantation. Libraries were prepared by immunoSEQ multiplex PCR; TCRdb keeps only in-frame clonotypes and omits some of them. This table has about 80,000 clones, approximately 88% appearing once. Note on this clone: The antigen is undetermined.

The CDR3 has 14 residues. Germline-derived CDR1 and CDR2 are WSHSY and SAAADI. The J segment lost 9 bases and the V segment lost 5 bases, leaving 8 bases of the junction unmatched. The receptor's source is a human donor who received an intestinal transplant. The V call is TRBV10-2, the J call TRBJ2-1, with 9 bases aligning to TRBD1. The sample consisted of unstimulated CD4+ T cells sorted from spleen or lymph node cells, taken before intestinal transplant. The CDR3 is CASSYRGLWVEQFF. CDR3 sequence (DNA): TGCGCCAGCAGTTACAGGGGGCTGTGGGTTGAGCAGTTCTTC.